This TCR beta chain came from a study of cytomegalovirus exposure and HLA in healthy donors. Study results and caveats: V- and J-gene trimming in TCR beta was tied to a missense DCLRE1C variant by an analysis performed later. Later analysis showed TCR association rates varying by HLA locus, highest for DRB1 and lowest for HLA-C. A later analysis linked some 17,000 TCR beta sequences to HLA alleles at 0.05 false discovery rate.

Concerning this clone: Its target is unknown.

Amplification used 60 Vbeta primers and 13 Jbeta primers. Clones were sequenced by immunoSEQ multiplex PCR, and TCRdb holds only the in-frame ones, with some missing. The sample lists hundreds of thousands of clones; approximately 82% were seen once. The ends lost 6 bases at V and 2 bases at J; junction bases unmatched: 4. CDR1 and CDR2 (germline): SEHNR, FQNEAQ (reference sequence). CDR3 length equals 13 residues. The chain recombines TRBV7-9 with TRBJ2-7; 7 bases agree with TRBD1. The sample comprised PBMCs. The TCR originated in a woman between 40 and 50 years old in good health and CMV-seronegative. The CDR3 sequence is CASSITGAYEQYF. The CDR3 DNA reads as TGTGCCAGCAGTATCACAGGGGCCTACGAGCAGTACTTC. The full variable domain, with the rest looked up from reference TRBV7-9 and TRBJ2-7, is DTGVSQNPRHKITKRGQNVTFRCDPISEHNRLYWYRQTLGQGPEFLTYFQNEAQLEKSRLLSDRFSAERPKGSFSTLEIQRTEQGDSAMYLCASSITGAYEQYFGPGTRLTVT.